The 13 T cell receptor beta chains below come from one sample, sequenced in a study of T cells in Graves' hyperthyroidism and ophthalmopathy. It was RNA transcripts that yielded the amplified TCR beta CDR3 regions. First-round RT-PCR of the TCR CDR3 relied on the HTBI primer set. TCRdb re-derived calls from the multiplex PCR reads in MiXCR, one entry per CDR3 protein. There are about 590,000 distinct CDR3 sequences in the sample; less than 20% occur only once, and under 8% lies in the top ten. The sequenced sample was blood. The receptors come from a woman between 25 and 40 years old with Graves' hyperthyroidism.

This clonotype was recorded many times. The V gene is TRBV20-1, the J gene TRBJ2-1, with D possibly being TRBD1 (6 bases). Trimming left V 5 bases short and J 4 bases short, with 18 bases between. Germline lookup yields CDR1 DFQATT and CDR2 SNEGSKA (reference sequence). The CDR3 covers 15 residues. CDR3 sequence: CSAPRVGAPYNEQFF. The CDR3 coding sequence is TGCAGTGCTCCCCGTGTGGGGGCTCCATACAATGAGCAGTTCTTC.

In its sample, this clonotype was seen many times. The gene calls are TRBV2 and TRBJ1-1; D not certain. CDR1 is SNHLY, CDR2 FYNNEI, per germline. Trimming took off 1 base at V and 2 bases at J, with 14 bases between the two ends. CDR3 length equals 16 residues. The CDR3 is CASSEEGFRFNTEAFF. The CDR3 DNA reads TGTGCCAGCAGTGAAGAAGGATTCCGGTTTAACACTGAAGCTTTCTTT.

The V and J genes are TRBV13 and TRBJ2-1; 7 positions agree with TRBD2. V was clipped by 7 bases and J by 2 bases; unmatched bases: 8. In germline, CDR1 is PRHDT, CDR2 FYEKMQ (reference sequence). The CDR3 totals 15 residues. CDR3 amino acids: CASTMTSSTYNEQFF. The CDR3 DNA follows: TGTGCCAGCACCATGACTAGCAGCACCTACAATGAGCAGTTCTTC. Supplemented by reference TRBV13 and TRBJ2-1, the full variable domain reads AAGVIQSPRHLIKEKRETATLKCYPIPRHDTVYWYQQGPGQDPQFLISFYEKMQSDKGSIPDRFSAQQFSDYHSELNMSSLELGDSALYFCASTMTSSTYNEQFFGPGTRLTVL.

This clonotype was counted a single time. The rearrangement uses TRBV3-1 and TRBJ2-7; either TRBD1 or TRBD2 may fit D (5 bases each). This CDR3 comprises 12 residues. V was pared by 9 bases and J by 7 bases, with 16 bases between. Germline V gene sequence: CDR1 LGHDT, CDR2 YNNKEL (reference sequence). CDR3 nucleotides: TGTGCCAGTCAGGGCCCGACGGGGGAGCAGTACTTC. Protein: CASQGPTGEQYF.

DNA of the CDR3: TGTGCCAGCGTCGGGGTCGCCAGTGGAGAGACCCAGTACTTC. This gives the protein CASVGVASGETQYF. V is TRBV6-1 and J is TRBJ2-5, with a weak D call TRBD2 (5 bases). Per germline, CDR1 MNHNS and CDR2 SASEGT. Trimming pared 8 bases from V and 4 bases from J, leaving 17 bases between. This CDR3 is built from 14 residues.

This clonotype was recorded many times. J is TRBJ2-5 and V is TRBV11-2; D is perhaps TRBD2 (6 bases). Germline lookup yields CDR1 SGHAT and CDR2 FQNNGV. The V and J ends lost 0 bases and 5 bases respectively, with 13 bases between them. The CDR3 length is 15 residues. CDR3 sequence: CASSLDTGVGETQYF. The CDR3 DNA follows: TGTGCCAGCAGCTTAGATACGGGAGTGGGGGAGACCCAGTACTTC.

This clonotype came up a few times. One junction end disagrees with the germline gene, perhaps due to a read error. The V and J genes are TRBV7-3 and TRBJ1-6, with 11 bases identical to TRBD1. Germline assignment: CDR1 SGHTA and CDR2 FQGTGA. The CDR3 spans 17 residues. This CDR3 is CASSQDIPGQGVSPLHF. CDR3 nucleotide sequence: TGCGCCAGCAGCCAAGATATCCCGGGACAGGGGGTCTCACCCCTCCACTTT.

This clonotype was recorded many times. V and J are TRBV2 and TRBJ2-3; no clear D gene. Trimming left V 1 base short and J 4 bases short, with 18 bases between. Germline CDR1 is SNHLY and CDR2 is FYNNEI. The CDR3 sequence is 17 residues long. The CDR3 sequence is CASSEEAIFAGPDTQYF. The CDR3 DNA follows: TGTGCCAGCAGTGAAGAGGCTATCTTCGCAGGCCCAGATACGCAGTATTTT.

This clonotype was picked up many times. J is TRBJ2-5 and V is TRBV5-1; TRBD2 matches 11 bases. Germline loops: CDR1 SGHRS, CDR2 YFSETQ. V was clipped by 5 bases and J by 3 bases; unmatched bases: 9. This CDR3 has 16 amino acids. This CDR3 is CASRSTSGSVEETQYF. The CDR3 DNA reads as TGCGCCAGCAGGTCAACTAGCGGGAGTGTCGAAGAGACCCAGTACTTC.

This clonotype occurred many times. The chain employs TRBV20-1 and TRBJ2-1; D is unresolved. Trimming cost V 3 bases and J 1 base, with 16 bases left between them. Looked up from germline, CDR1 is DFQATT and CDR2 is SNEGSKA (reference sequence). CDR3 length equals 16 residues. CDR3 coding DNA: TGCAGTGCTAGTGATAGGTCCCGGCTTTCCTACAATGAGCAGTTCTTC. It encodes CSASDRSRLSYNEQFF.

This clonotype was counted many times. The chain recombines TRBV18 with TRBJ2-1; 7 bases agree with TRBD1. V shed 8 bases, J shed 0 bases, and the junction held 10 bases outside the gene matches. Germline-derived CDR1 and CDR2 are KGHSH and LQKENI. This CDR3 is 16 amino acids long. The CDR3 sequence: CASTPVRGLSYNEQFF. In DNA form, the CDR3 reads TGTGCCAGCACCCCGGTGAGGGGGCTCTCCTACAATGAGCAGTTCTTC.

This clonotype was seen ten or more times. The chain combines TRBV11-2 with TRBJ2-3; no reliable D call. Between the trimmed V and J ends, which lost 4 bases and 1 base, there was a span of 12 bases. Germline-derived CDR1 and CDR2 are SGHAT and FQNNGV. This CDR3 comprises 15 residues. This CDR3 reads CASSSFNYGTDTQYF. In DNA form, the CDR3 reads TGTGCCAGCAGCTCATTTAACTACGGCACAGATACGCAGTATTTT.

This clonotype came up many times. V is TRBV11-2 and J is TRBJ1-5, with TRBD1 as a possible D gene (6 bases). The germline CDR1 and CDR2 sequences are SGHAT and FQNNGV. The CDR3 is made up of 16 amino acids. The V end was cut by 0 bases, the J end by 4 bases, with 13 bases between. CDR3 sequence: CASSLDSGGLNQPQHF. CDR3 coding DNA: TGTGCCAGCAGCTTAGACTCGGGGGGGCTGAATCAGCCCCAGCATTTT.